What follows are 8 T cell receptor beta chains derived from one specimen sequenced in a study of T cell responses to AZD1222 COVID-19 vaccine. The protocol was immunoSEQ multiplex PCR, while the TCRdb copy is restricted to in-frame clones and leaves out a portion. The repertoire holds 100,000 to 150,000 clones, around 85% seen once, with about 4.3% in the top ten. Here the sequenced sample was peripheral blood, taken 28 days after the second AZD1222 dose. Source of these receptors: an adult who received the AZD1222 COVID-19 vaccine.

The chain carries TRBV9 and TRBJ1-5; a possible D gene is TRBD1 (5 bases). From germline, CDR1 is SGDLS and CDR2 YYNGEE. Trimming shortened V by 0 bases and J by 6 bases, and 10 bases separated the two germline ends. CDR3 size: 14 residues. CDR3 in amino acids: CASSVGGATQPQHF. CDR3 nucleotide sequence: TGTGCCAGCAGCGTAGGTGGGGCAACTCAGCCCCAGCATTTT.

The J gene is TRBJ2-3, the V gene TRBV7-2, with 7 bases lining up with TRBD2. The V gene's germline CDR1 is SGHTA and CDR2 FQGNSA. Trimming removed 3 bases from V and 1 base from J; junction bases left unmatched: 4. This CDR3 has 15 residues. The CDR3: CASSLGAGRTDTQYF. CDR3 nucleotide sequence: TGTGCCAGCAGCTTGGGAGCGGGGCGCACAGATACGCAGTATTTT. The full variable domain, completed using reference TRBV7-2 and TRBJ2-3, is GAGVSQSPSNKVTEKGKDVELRCDPISGHTALYWYRQSLGQGLEFLIYFQGNSAPDKSGLPSDRFSAERTGGSVSTLTIQRTQQEDSAVYLCASSLGAGRTDTQYFGPGTRLTVL.

Written as DNA, the CDR3 is TGTGCCAGCAGGCTTGAAGGGTTAGAGACCCAGTACTTC. It translates to CASRLEGLETQYF. The chain employs TRBV27 and TRBJ2-5; D is unclear. Between the trimmed V and J ends, which lost 6 bases and 4 bases, there was a span of 12 bases. This CDR3 contains 13 residues. CDR1 is MNHEY and CDR2 is SMNVEV in the germline V gene (reference sequence).

The chain combines TRBV10-3 with TRBJ2-7; perhaps TRBD1 as D (7 bases). Trimming took off 10 bases at V and 1 base at J, with 14 bases between the two ends. CDR1 is ENHRY, CDR2 SYGVKD, per germline. CDR3 length equals 13 residues. Here the CDR3 reads CATRGTASYEQYF. Written as DNA, the CDR3 is TGTGCCACCAGGGGGACTGCGTCCTACGAGCAGTACTTC.

The CDR3 nucleotides are TGCGCCAGCAGCCAAGGGGGACTAGCGGGGGGCGGTGAGCAGTTCTTC. It specifies CASSQGGLAGGGEQFF. The chain combines TRBV4-3 with TRBJ2-1, with TRBD2 identical over 15 bases. The junction had 4 bases not matched to a gene; V was cut back by 1 base and J by 9 bases. The CDR3 is made up of 16 amino acids. Germline CDR1 reads LGHNA; CDR2 reads YSLEER.

This chain uses TRBV5-1 with TRBJ1-1; D is ambiguous. This CDR3 has 16 amino acids. Germline loops: CDR1 SGHRS, CDR2 YFSETQ. V shed 0 bases and J shed 2 bases, with 14 bases lying between them. The CDR3 DNA is TGCGCCAGCAGCTTGGGGGTACAGAGAGAAAACACTGAAGCTTTCTTT. Encoded protein: CASSLGVQRENTEAFF.

The rearrangement uses TRBV7-6 and TRBJ2-5, with 8 bases aligning to TRBD2. The germline CDR1 and CDR2 sequences are SGHVS and FNYEAQ. The CDR3 spans 15 residues. J gave up 3 bases and V 3 bases, and 6 bases lay outside the gene matches. The DNA of the CDR3 is TGTGCCAGCAGCTTCGTAGCGGGGCGAGAAGAGACCCAGTACTTC. The encoded protein is CASSFVAGREETQYF.

The chain is built from TRBV24-1 and TRBJ2-1, with D possibly matching TRBD2 (6 bases). This CDR3 region has 12 residues. From germline, CDR1 is KGHDR and CDR2 SFDVKD. The ends were cut back, 4 bases at V and 15 bases at J, with 15 bases in the middle. The CDR3 sequence: CATSDPGTPPFF. The CDR3 DNA reads TGTGCCACCAGTGACCCCGGGACTCCGCCGTTCTTC.